This passage covers 14 T cell receptor beta chains from one sample sequenced in a study of T cell changes during pregnancy in multiple sclerosis. TCRdb's copy holds only in-frame clones and misses some; the assay was immunoSEQ multiplex PCR. The sample yields some 77,000 clones, about 89% seen once. The starting material was peripheral blood, obtained before pregnancy. The receptor source for this set is a female donor with multiple sclerosis, enrolled in a pregnancy study.

The chain uses TRBV7-3 and TRBJ1-1; no reliable D call. This CDR3 is built from 13 residues. Germline V CDR1 and CDR2: SGHTA, FQGTGA. Trimming stripped 5 bases from V and 1 base from J, with 8 bases between. CDR3 DNA sequence: TGTGCCAGCAGCCCAAATCAGAACACTGAAGCTTTCTTT. Translation gives CASSPNQNTEAFF.

The chain uses TRBV5-5 and TRBJ2-4; TRBD1 is a possible D gene (6 bases). Trimming left V 4 bases short and J 3 bases short, with 17 bases between. CDR3 size: 16 residues. Germline assignment: CDR1 SGHKS and CDR2 YYEKEE (reference sequence). The CDR3 here is CASSPGAGEVKNIQYF. The CDR3 region has the DNA TGTGCCAGCAGCCCCGGGGCAGGGGAAGTCAAAAACATTCAGTACTTC.

The chain has TRBV4-3 and TRBJ1-2; 8 bases agree with TRBD1. CDR3 length: 15 amino acids. Germline V gene lookup returns CDR1 LGHNA and CDR2 YSLEER. J was trimmed by 6 bases and V by 3 bases; bases with no gene match: 9. The chain's CDR3 is CASSHGAGGSHGYTF. In DNA, the CDR3 is TGCGCCAGCAGCCACGGGGCAGGGGGCTCCCATGGCTACACCTTC.

The V call is TRBV7-3, the J call TRBJ2-2; 10 bases align to TRBD2. From germline, CDR1 is SGHTA and CDR2 FQGTGA. The V segment lost 1 base and the J segment 8 bases; nucleotides outside the gene matches: 10. There are 17 residues in the CDR3. The CDR3 DNA reads as TGTGCCAGCAGCTTAATGACGTCTAGCGGGGGCCGGGGGGAGCTGTTTTTT. Translated, it gives CASSLMTSSGGRGELFF. Filled out from reference TRBV7-3 and TRBJ2-2, the complete variable domain reads GAGVSQTPSNKVTEKGKYVELRCDPISGHTALYWYRQSLGQGPEFLIYFQGTGAADDSGLPNDRFFAVRPEGSVSTLKIQRTERGDSAVYLCASSLMTSSGGRGELFFGEGSRLTVL.

In this sample, this clone turned up a few times. The chain combines TRBV4-1 with TRBJ1-1; D is ambiguous. CDR3 length equals 15 residues. Trimming shortened V by 1 base and J by 3 bases, and 12 bases separated the two germline ends. Looked up from germline, CDR1 is MGHRA and CDR2 is YSYEKL. The CDR3 region is CASSQVVADYTEAFF. The CDR3 DNA is TGCGCCAGCAGCCAAGTTGTGGCAGATTACACTGAAGCTTTCTTT.

The chain has TRBV6-1 and TRBJ1-1, with 7 bases fitting TRBD1. J gave up 0 bases and V 6 bases, and 7 bases lay outside the gene matches. The CDR3 loop spans 15 amino acids. Germline V gene data show CDR1 as MNHNS and CDR2 as SASEGT. The CDR3 nucleotides read TGTGCCAGCAGCTACCGACAGGGTCTGAACACTGAAGCTTTCTTT. This sequence encodes CASSYRQGLNTEAFF.

The V gene is TRBV7-8, the J gene TRBJ1-1; 11 bases are shared with TRBD1. Germline V gene lookup returns CDR1 SGHVS and CDR2 FQNEAQ. The J segment lost 5 bases and the V segment lost 1 base, leaving 9 bases of the junction unmatched. The CDR3 length is 17 residues. Here the CDR3 DNA reads TGTGCCAGCAGCTTAGATACAGGGACAGGGGGGTGGACTGAAGCTTTCTTT. Its translation: CASSLDTGTGGWTEAFF.

This clone occurred a few times. The gene calls are TRBV30 and TRBJ1-5, with D unclear. There are 14 residues in the CDR3. Trimming stripped 0 bases from V and 6 bases from J, with 12 bases between. From germline, CDR1 is GTSNPN and CDR2 SVGIG (reference sequence). This CDR3 is CAWSVLGSAQPQHF. CDR3 DNA: TGTGCCTGGAGTGTACTGGGTAGCGCTCAGCCCCAGCATTTT.

Concerning this clone itself: One end of the junction is discordant with germline, which a read error may explain. The CDR3 region is CASSSGLAGGYQETQYF. CDR3 nucleotide sequence: TGTGCTAGCAGCTCCGGACTAGCGGGGGGGTACCAAGAGACCCAGTACTTC. The V gene is TRBV7-7, the J gene TRBJ2-5; 15 bases fit TRBD2. The CDR3 has 17 residues. Germline V lookup: CDR1 SSHAT, CDR2 FNYEAQ (reference sequence).

V and J are TRBV28 and TRBJ1-4; D is possibly TRBD1 (5 bases). Germline lookup yields CDR1 MDHEN and CDR2 SYDVKM. Trimming pared 4 bases from V and 3 bases from J, leaving 15 bases between. The CDR3 spans 16 residues. The CDR3 nucleotides read TGTGCCAGCAGTTCCCCGGGGGAGCGGGCTAATGAAAAACTGTTTTTT. Translation: CASSSPGERANEKLFF.

This clone came up a few times. The junction differs from germline at one of its ends, possibly a read error. This chain connects TRBV7-2 to TRBJ1-2; 10 positions match TRBD1. CDR1 and CDR2 (germline): SGHTA, FQGNSA. The CDR3 consists of 11 residues. This chain's CDR3 is CASSPRTGGGF. The DNA for the CDR3 is TGTGCCAGCAGCCCGAGGACAGGGGGAGGCTTC.

V and J are TRBV27 and TRBJ1-1; D gene uncertain. Trimming took off 6 bases at V and 0 bases at J, with 14 bases between the two ends. The CDR3 runs to 15 residues. Per germline, CDR1 MNHEY and CDR2 SMNVEV (reference sequence). The CDR3, as DNA: TGTGCCAGCAGAGTGACGGGAAGGGTGAACACTGAAGCTTTCTTT. It encodes CASRVTGRVNTEAFF.

This clone was seen a few times. This chain links TRBV9 with TRBJ2-2; 7 nucleotides line up with TRBD1. V shed 3 bases, J shed 8 bases, and the junction held 13 bases outside the gene matches. The CDR3 extends over 16 amino acids. Germline V lookup: CDR1 SGDLS, CDR2 YYNGEE. This chain's CDR3 is CASSARDDRASGELFF. As DNA, the CDR3 is TGTGCCAGCAGCGCCCGCGACGACAGGGCCTCGGGGGAGCTGTTTTTT.

V and J are TRBV13 and TRBJ2-3; weak D call: TRBD1 (7 bases). This CDR3 has 14 residues. Germline CDR1 is PRHDT and CDR2 is FYEKMQ (reference sequence). Trimming shortened V by 5 bases and J by 4 bases, and 13 bases separated the two germline ends. This chain's CDR3 is CASSRQGGADTQYF. CDR3 DNA: TGTGCCAGCAGCCGGCAGGGGGGCGCAGATACGCAGTATTTT.